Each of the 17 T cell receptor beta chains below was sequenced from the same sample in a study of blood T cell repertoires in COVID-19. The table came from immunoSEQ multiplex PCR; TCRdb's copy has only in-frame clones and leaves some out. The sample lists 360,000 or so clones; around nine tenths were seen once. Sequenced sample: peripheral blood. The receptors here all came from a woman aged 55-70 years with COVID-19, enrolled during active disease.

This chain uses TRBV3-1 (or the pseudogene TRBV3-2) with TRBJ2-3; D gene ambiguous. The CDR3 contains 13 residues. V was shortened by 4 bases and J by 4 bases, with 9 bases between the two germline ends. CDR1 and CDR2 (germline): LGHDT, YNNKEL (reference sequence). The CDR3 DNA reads TGTGCCAGCAGCCGTGGCCCCCCAGATACGCAGTATTTT. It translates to CASSRGPPDTQYF.

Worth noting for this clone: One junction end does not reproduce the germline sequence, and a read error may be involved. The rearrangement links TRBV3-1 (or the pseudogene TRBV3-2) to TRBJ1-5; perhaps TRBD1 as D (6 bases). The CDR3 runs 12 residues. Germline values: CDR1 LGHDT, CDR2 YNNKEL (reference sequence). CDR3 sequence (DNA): TGTGCCGGCAGCCAGGGGCCTCAGCCCCAGCATTTT. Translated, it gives CAGSQGPQPQHF.

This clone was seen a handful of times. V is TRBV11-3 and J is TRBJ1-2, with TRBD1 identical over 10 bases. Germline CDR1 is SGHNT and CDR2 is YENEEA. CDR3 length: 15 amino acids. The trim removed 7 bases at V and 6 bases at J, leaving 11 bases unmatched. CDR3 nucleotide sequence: TGTGCCAGCAATACTGGGGACAGGGGAGGCAATGGCTACACCTTC. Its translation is CASNTGDRGGNGYTF.

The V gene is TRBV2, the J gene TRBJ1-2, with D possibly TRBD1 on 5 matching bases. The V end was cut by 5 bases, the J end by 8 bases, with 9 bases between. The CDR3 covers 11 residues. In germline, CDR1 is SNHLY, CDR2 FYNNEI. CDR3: CASSQGSGYTF. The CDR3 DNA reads TGTGCCAGCAGTCAGGGTTCCGGCTACACCTTC.

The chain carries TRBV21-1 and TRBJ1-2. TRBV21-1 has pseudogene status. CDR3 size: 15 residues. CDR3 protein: CASSTLVRSFYGYTF. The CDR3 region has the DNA TGTGCCAGCAGCACCTTAGTGAGGTCCTTCTATGGCTACACCTTC.

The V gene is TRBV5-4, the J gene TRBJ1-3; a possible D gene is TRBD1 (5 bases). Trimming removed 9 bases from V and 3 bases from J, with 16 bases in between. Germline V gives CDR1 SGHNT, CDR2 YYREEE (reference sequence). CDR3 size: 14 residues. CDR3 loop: CATQPRGGGNTIYF. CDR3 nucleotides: TGTGCCACCCAGCCCCGGGGGGGTGGAAACACCATATATTTT. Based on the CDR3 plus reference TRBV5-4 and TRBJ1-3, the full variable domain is ETGVTQSPTHLIKTRGQQVTLRCSSQSGHNTVSWYQQALGQGPQFIFQYYREEENGRGNFPPRFSGLQFPNYSSELNVNALELDDSALYLCATQPRGGGNTIYFGEGSWLTVV.

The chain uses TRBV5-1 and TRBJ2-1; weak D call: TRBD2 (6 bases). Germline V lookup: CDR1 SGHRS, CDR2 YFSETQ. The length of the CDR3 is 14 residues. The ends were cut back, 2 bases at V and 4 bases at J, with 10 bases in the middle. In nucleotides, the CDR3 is TGCGCCAGCAGCTTTGGCGGGGAGTACAATGAGCAGTTCTTC. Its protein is CASSFGGEYNEQFF.

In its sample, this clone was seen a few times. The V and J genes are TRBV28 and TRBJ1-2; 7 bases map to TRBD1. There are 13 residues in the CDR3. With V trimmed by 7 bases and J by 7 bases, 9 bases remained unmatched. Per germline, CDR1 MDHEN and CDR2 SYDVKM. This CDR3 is CASIRQGSAGYTF. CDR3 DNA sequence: TGTGCCAGCATCCGACAGGGATCGGCTGGCTACACCTTC.

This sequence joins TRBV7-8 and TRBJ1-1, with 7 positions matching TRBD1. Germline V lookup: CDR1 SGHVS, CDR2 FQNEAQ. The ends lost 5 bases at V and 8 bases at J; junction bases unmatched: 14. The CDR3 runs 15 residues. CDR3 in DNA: TGTGCCAGCAGCATACCGGGACAGCCCTTTAAAGAAGCTTTCTTT. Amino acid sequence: CASSIPGQPFKEAFF.

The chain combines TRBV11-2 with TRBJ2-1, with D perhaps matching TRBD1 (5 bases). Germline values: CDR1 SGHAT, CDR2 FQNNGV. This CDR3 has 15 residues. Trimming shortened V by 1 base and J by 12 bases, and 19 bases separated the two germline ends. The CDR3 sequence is CASSLGARVWVRQFF. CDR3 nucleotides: TGTGCCAGCAGCTTAGGGGCCAGGGTCTGGGTGCGGCAGTTCTTC.

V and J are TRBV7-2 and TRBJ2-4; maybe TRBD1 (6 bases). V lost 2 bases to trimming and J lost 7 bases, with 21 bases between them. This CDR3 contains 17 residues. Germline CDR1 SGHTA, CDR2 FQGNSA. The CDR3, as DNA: TGTGCCAGCAGCTTACGCGACAGGCCATTCTGGGGGAACATTCAGTACTTC. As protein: CASSLRDRPFWGNIQYF.

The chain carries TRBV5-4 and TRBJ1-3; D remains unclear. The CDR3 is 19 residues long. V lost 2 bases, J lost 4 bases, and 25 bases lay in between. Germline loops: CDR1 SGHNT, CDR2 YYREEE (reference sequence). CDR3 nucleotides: TGTGCCAGCAGCTTAACCAACGGGAGAACCCAAGGATACGGAAACACCATATATTTT. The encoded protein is CASSLTNGRTQGYGNTIYF.

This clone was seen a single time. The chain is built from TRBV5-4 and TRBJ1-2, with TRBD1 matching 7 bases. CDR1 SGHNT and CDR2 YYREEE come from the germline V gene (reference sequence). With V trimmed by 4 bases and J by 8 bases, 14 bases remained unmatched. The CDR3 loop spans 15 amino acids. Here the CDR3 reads CASSPTGDYNSGYTF. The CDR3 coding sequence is TGTGCCAGCAGCCCAACAGGGGATTATAATAGCGGCTACACCTTC.

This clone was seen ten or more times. As DNA, the CDR3 is TGTGCCAGCTGGGGACAGGGTATCCTAACCCTCCACTTT. Amino acid sequence: CASWGQGILTLHF. This chain uses TRBV28 with TRBJ1-6; 9 nucleotides line up with TRBD1. Per the germline V gene, CDR1 is MDHEN and CDR2 is SYDVKM. V shed 8 bases and J 14 bases; nucleotides not matched to a gene: 10. The CDR3 contains 13 residues.

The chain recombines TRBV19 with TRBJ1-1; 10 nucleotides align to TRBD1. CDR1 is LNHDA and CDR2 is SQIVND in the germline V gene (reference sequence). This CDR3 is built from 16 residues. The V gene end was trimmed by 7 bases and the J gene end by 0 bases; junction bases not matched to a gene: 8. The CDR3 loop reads CASKRGTGVMNTEAFF. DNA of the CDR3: TGTGCCAGTAAGAGGGGGACAGGGGTCATGAACACTGAAGCTTTCTTT.

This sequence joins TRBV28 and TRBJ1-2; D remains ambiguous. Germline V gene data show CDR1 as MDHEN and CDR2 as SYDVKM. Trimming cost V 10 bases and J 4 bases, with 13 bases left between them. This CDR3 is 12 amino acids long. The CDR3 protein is CATLDGLYGYTF. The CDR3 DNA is TGTGCCACCTTGGACGGACTCTATGGCTACACCTTC.

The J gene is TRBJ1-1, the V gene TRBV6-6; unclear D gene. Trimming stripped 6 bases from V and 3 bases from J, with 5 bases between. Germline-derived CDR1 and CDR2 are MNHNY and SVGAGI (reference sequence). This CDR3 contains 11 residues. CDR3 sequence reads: CASREYTEAFF. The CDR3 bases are TGTGCCAGCAGGGAGTACACTGAAGCTTTCTTT.